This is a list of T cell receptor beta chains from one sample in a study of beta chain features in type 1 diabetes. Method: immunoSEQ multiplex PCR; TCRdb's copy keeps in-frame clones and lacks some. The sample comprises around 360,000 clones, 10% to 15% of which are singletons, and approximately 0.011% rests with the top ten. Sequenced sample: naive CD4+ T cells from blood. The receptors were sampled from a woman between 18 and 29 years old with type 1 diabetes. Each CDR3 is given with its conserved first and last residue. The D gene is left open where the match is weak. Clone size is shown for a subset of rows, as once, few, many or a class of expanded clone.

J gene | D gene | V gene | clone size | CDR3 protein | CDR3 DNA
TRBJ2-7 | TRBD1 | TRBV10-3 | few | CAISETTGGPYEQYF | TGTGCCATCAGTGAGACCACAGGGGGCCCCTACGAGCAGTACTTC
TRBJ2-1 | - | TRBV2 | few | CASSEPLDSSYNEQFF | TGTGCCAGCAGTGAACCGCTAGATAGCTCCTACAATGAGCAGTTCTTC
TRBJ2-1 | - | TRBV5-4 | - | CASSLGTLNNEQFF | TGTGCCAGCAGCTTAGGGACACTGAACAATGAGCAGTTCTTC
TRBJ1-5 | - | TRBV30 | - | CAWQTGDSNQPQHF | TGTGCCTGGCAGACAGGTGATAGCAATCAGCCCCAGCATTTT
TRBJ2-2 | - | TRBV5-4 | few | CASSRDLAGGTGELFF | TGTGCCAGCAGCCGTGACCTGGCTGGCGGCACCGGGGAGCTGTTTTTT
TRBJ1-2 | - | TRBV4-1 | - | CASSQRTRAGGYTF | TGCGCCAGCAGCCAACGAACGCGGGCGGGCGGCTACACCTTC
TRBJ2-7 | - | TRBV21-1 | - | CASSIGGGSSYEQYF | TGTGCCAGCAGCATCGGCGGGGGGAGCTCCTACGAGCAGTACTTC
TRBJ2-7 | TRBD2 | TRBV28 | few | CASSLGGVYSYEQYF | TGTGCCAGCAGTTTAGGGGGGGTTTACTCCTACGAGCAGTACTTC
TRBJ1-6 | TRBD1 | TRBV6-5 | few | CASSATGSFYSPLHF | TGTGCCAGCAGTGCGACAGGGTCTTTTTATTCACCCCTCCACTTT
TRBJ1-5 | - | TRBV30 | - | CAWSAGKDQPQHF | TGTGCCTGGAGCGCGGGGAAAGATCAGCCCCAGCATTTT
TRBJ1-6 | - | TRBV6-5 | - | CASSFQEYNSPLHF | TGTGCCAGCAGTTTTCAGGAATATAATTCACCCCTCCACTTT
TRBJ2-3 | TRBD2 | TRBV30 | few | CAWSVRGAGGPTTDTQYF | TGTGCCTGGAGTGTACGTGGTGCGGGAGGACCCACCACAGATACGCAGTATTTT
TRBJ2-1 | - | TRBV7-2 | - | CASSLVSTGANEQFF | TGTGCCAGCAGCTTAGTTTCGACTGGGGCCAATGAGCAGTTCTTC
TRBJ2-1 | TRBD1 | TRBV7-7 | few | CASSPGTGNNEQFF | TGTGCCAGCAGCCCGGGGACAGGGAACAATGAGCAGTTCTTC
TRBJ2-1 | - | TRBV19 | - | CASSIPQGFYNEQFF | TGTGCCAGTAGTATACCTCAGGGTTTCTACAATGAGCAGTTCTTC
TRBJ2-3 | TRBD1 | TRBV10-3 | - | CATAGQGGTDTQYF | TGTGCCACCGCGGGACAGGGAGGCACAGATACGCAGTATTTT